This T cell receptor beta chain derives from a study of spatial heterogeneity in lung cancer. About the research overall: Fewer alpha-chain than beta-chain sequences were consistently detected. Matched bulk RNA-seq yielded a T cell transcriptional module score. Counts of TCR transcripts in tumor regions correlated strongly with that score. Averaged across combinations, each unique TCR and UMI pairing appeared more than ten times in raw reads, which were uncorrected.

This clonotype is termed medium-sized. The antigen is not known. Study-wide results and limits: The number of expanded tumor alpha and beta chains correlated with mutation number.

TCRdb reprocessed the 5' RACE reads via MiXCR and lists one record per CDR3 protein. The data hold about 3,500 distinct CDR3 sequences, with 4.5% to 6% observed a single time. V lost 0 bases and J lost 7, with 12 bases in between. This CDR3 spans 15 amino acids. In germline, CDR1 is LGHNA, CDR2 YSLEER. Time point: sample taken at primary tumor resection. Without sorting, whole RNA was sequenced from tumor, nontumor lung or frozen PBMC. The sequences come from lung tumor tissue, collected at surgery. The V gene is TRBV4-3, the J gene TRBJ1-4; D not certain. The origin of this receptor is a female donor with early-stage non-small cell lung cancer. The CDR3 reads CASSQDFPLSEKLFF. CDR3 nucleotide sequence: TGCGCCAGCAGCCAAGATTTCCCGTTGAGTGAAAAACTGTTTTTT.